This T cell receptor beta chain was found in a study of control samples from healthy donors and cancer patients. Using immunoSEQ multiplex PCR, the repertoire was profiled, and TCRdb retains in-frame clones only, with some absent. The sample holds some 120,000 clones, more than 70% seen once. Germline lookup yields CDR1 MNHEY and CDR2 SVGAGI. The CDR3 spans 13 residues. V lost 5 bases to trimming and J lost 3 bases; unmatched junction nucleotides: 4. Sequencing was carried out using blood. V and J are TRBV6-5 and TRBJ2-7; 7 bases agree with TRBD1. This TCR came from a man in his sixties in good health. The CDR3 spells CASSRDRLYEQYF. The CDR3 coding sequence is TGTGCCAGCAGTCGGGACAGACTCTACGAGCAGTACTTC.